The clone carrying this T cell receptor beta chain has at least ten counts. Its antigen is currently unknown. The entry originates in a study of response to subunit inactivated influenza vaccine. MiXCR, run by TCRdb on the RT-PCR reads, gives a single entry per CDR3 protein. Of hundreds of thousands of distinct CDR3 sequences detected, around 11% appear once; the ten largest clones hold about 10%. Study outcomes and limitations: Each seasonal influenza vaccination recruits few new T cells, the authors suggested.

The same sample was also used in a study of T cells expressing NK-cell markers. From that report: TCR beta libraries carry UMIs added by 5'RACE template switching. The authors derived TCR beta repertoires from sorted CD3+CD56+NKG2C+, CD3+CD56+NKG2C- and CD3+CD56-NKG2C+ T cells. Seven sequenced donors out of eight were HCMV-seropositive, one seronegative.

The sequencing used PBMCs from blood, collected on the day of vaccination. The clonotype originates from a man aged 45-60 years who received an inactivated influenza vaccine.

CDR3 sequence reads: CASSQTGSYEQYF. CDR3 DNA sequence: TGTGCCAGCAGCCAAACTGGATCCTACGAGCAGTACTTC. The chain combines TRBV14 with TRBJ2-7; D is unresolved. V dropped 2 bases and J dropped 1 base, with 6 bases sitting between them. Germline CDR1 and CDR2: SGHDN and FVKESK. CDR3 length equals 13 residues.